This passage covers 18 T cell receptor beta chains from one sample sequenced in a study of T cells in Graves' hyperthyroidism and ophthalmopathy. Amplification of TCR beta CDR3 regions was performed using RNA transcripts as template. The HTBI primer set was used in a first-round RT-PCR of the TCR CDR3. Each CDR3 protein gets one entry after TCRdb re-called the multiplex PCR reads with MiXCR. This sample yields roughly 630,000 distinct CDR3 sequences, of which 15% to 19% are seen a single time; around 7.8% belongs to the top ten. The sample was blood. These receptors originate from a young woman with Graves' hyperthyroidism.

This clonotype was recorded at least ten times. The chain links TRBV2 to TRBJ2-7; TRBD2 agrees at 7 bases. The junction had 5 bases not matched to a gene; V was cut back by 6 bases and J by 6 bases. Germline CDR1 SNHLY, CDR2 FYNNEI. This CDR3 region has 12 residues. The CDR3 here is CASRPTSAEQYF. In nucleotides, the CDR3 is TGTGCCAGCAGGCCTACTAGCGCCGAGCAGTACTTC.

V and J are TRBV30 and TRBJ2-7, with D possibly called TRBD1 or TRBD2 (6 bases each). This CDR3 comprises 12 residues. The V and J ends lost 0 bases and 7 bases respectively, with 10 bases between them. CDR1 and CDR2 (germline): GTSNPN, SVGIG (reference sequence). CDR3 protein: CAWSVEGDEQYF. CDR3 DNA sequence: TGTGCCTGGAGTGTGGAGGGGGATGAGCAGTACTTC.

The genes are TRBV6-1 and TRBJ2-7, with D possibly being TRBD2 (6 bases). Per the germline V gene, CDR1 is MNHNS and CDR2 is SASEGT. V lost 5 bases to trimming and J lost 6 bases, with 32 bases between them. There are 19 residues in the CDR3. CDR3 nucleotide sequence: TGTGCCAGCAGTTTTAATTGGGGGGTGCTGACTACGGACCTGGTCGAGCAGTACTTC. As protein: CASSFNWGVLTTDLVEQYF.

The rearrangement joins TRBV6-1 to TRBJ1-2, with D possibly matching TRBD1 (5 bases). Germline V lookup: CDR1 MNHNS, CDR2 SASEGT. The CDR3 sequence is 14 residues long. V was cut by 6 bases and J by 5 bases, with 16 bases left in between. The CDR3 DNA reads as TGTGCCAGCAGACTCACAGGCCTGAATTATGGCTACACCTTC. Its protein is CASRLTGLNYGYTF.

A few counts support this clonotype. V usage is TRBV7-2 and J usage is TRBJ2-7; D perhaps matches TRBD2 (6 bases). CDR1 and CDR2 from the germline V gene are SGHTA and FQGNSA. V shed 4 bases and J shed 2 bases, with 12 bases lying between them. There are 14 residues in the CDR3. As DNA, the CDR3 is TGTGCCAGCAGCTACCGGGACTCAGCCTACGAGCAGTACTTC. It is translated as CASSYRDSAYEQYF.

This clonotype was counted at least ten times. The chain couples TRBV20-1 to TRBJ2-1; TRBD2 might be the D (5 bases). CDR3 size: 15 residues. CDR1 DFQATT and CDR2 SNEGSKA come from the germline V gene (reference sequence). The CDR3 sequence: CSAERKGLERREQFF. The CDR3 DNA reads TGCAGCGCTGAGCGGAAAGGACTGGAGCGCCGAGAGCAGTTCTTC.

The CDR3 reads CASSFSGGAGLTDTQYF. The DNA of the CDR3 is TGTGCCAGCAGCTTCTCAGGAGGGGCGGGTCTCACAGATACGCAGTATTTT. The gene calls are TRBV7-3 and TRBJ2-3, with a tentative D call TRBD2 (6 bases). Germline lookup yields CDR1 SGHTA and CDR2 FQGTGA. V was trimmed by 3 bases and J by 2 bases, leaving 18 bases between them. The length of the CDR3 is 17 residues.

In its sample, this clonotype was seen once. This sequence may be a read error, since a much larger clone differs from it by one base. The rearrangement joins TRBV7-9 to TRBJ2-1; TRBD2 agrees at 7 bases. CDR3 length: 13 residues. Losses at the gene ends were 5 bases for V and 5 bases for J; bases not matched to a gene: 3. Germline CDR1 is SEHNR and CDR2 is FQNEAQ (reference sequence). DNA of the CDR3: TGTGCCAGCAGCCACAGCGGGAACAATGAGCAGTTCTTC. As protein: CASSHSGNNEQFF.

The J gene is TRBJ2-5, the V gene TRBV5-5, with 10 bases aligning to TRBD2. The CDR3 length is 17 residues. V was clipped by 0 bases and J by 2 bases; unmatched bases: 7. Per the germline V gene, CDR1 is SGHKS and CDR2 is YYEKEE (reference sequence). The CDR3 nucleotides are TGTGCCAGCAGCTTGGCCAAAGGACTAGCGGTTCAAGAGACCCAGTACTTC. Translation: CASSLAKGLAVQETQYF. The full variable domain, in which reference TRBV5-5 and TRBJ2-5 provide the parts outside the CDR3, is DAGVTQSPTHLIKTRGQQVTLRCSPISGHKSVSWYQQVLGQGPQFIFQYYEKEERGRGNFPDRFSARQFPNYSSELNVNALLLGDSALYLCASSLAKGLAVQETQYFGPGTRLLVL.

This clonotype was observed at least ten times. This rearrangement joins TRBV3-1 to TRBJ2-3; D is undetermined. The germline V gene has CDR1 LGHDT and CDR2 YNNKEL (reference sequence). The CDR3 length is 13 residues. V shed 3 bases and J shed 2 bases, with 6 bases lying between them. The CDR3 here is CASSHPATDTQYF. As DNA, the CDR3 is TGTGCCAGCAGCCACCCCGCCACAGATACGCAGTATTTT.

This clonotype occurred many times. The chain joins TRBV7-9 to TRBJ2-4, with 10 bases matching TRBD2. V lost 5 bases and J lost 9; bases outside the gene matches: 7. The CDR3 consists of 14 residues. Looked up from germline, CDR1 is SEHNR and CDR2 is FQNEAQ (reference sequence). The CDR3 bases are TGTGCCAGCAGCACGGAGCGGGAGGGAACCATTCAGTACTTC. It translates to CASSTEREGTIQYF.

This clonotype was seen at least ten times. This chain joins TRBV6-5 and TRBJ1-6; TRBD1 aligns across 10 bases. Germline trimming cut 2 bases from V and 4 bases from J; bases unmatched to any gene: 2. The CDR3 has 16 residues. Germline V gives CDR1 MNHEY, CDR2 SVGAGI. DNA of the CDR3: TGTGCCAGCAGTTACGGGACAGGGGTTTATAATTCACCCCTCCACTTT. This gives the protein CASSYGTGVYNSPLHF.

This clonotype was counted a few times. The chain employs TRBV6-1 and TRBJ2-1; 13 nucleotides align to TRBD2. CDR3 size: 21 residues. J lost 6 bases, V lost 5 bases, and 22 bases had no gene match. CDR1 and CDR2 (germline): MNHNS, SASEGT. The CDR3 protein is CASSSTTGTSGIVSRSNEQFF. The CDR3 bases are TGTGCCAGCAGTTCCACTACCGGGACTAGCGGGATAGTCTCCAGATCCAATGAGCAGTTCTTC.

In this sample, this clonotype turned up many times. The chain is built from TRBV7-2 and TRBJ1-2; 7 bases are shared with TRBD1. Germline assignment: CDR1 SGHTA and CDR2 FQGNSA. CDR3 length equals 14 residues. The V segment lost 5 bases and the J segment 4 bases; nucleotides outside the gene matches: 7. The CDR3 coding sequence is TGTGCCAGCAGCACATACCGGGACAGCTATGGCTACACCTTC. Protein sequence: CASSTYRDSYGYTF.

J is TRBJ2-7 and V is TRBV30; D is perhaps TRBD2 (6 bases). Germline assignment: CDR1 GTSNPN and CDR2 SVGIG (reference sequence). The CDR3 runs to 13 residues. V lost 5 bases to trimming and J lost 7 bases, with 18 bases between them. The CDR3 region has the DNA TGTGCCTGGCACCGCGGCGCCCGGGGGGAGCAGTACTTC. This sequence encodes CAWHRGARGEQYF.

The rearrangement links TRBV11-2 to TRBJ2-7; D perhaps matches TRBD2 (7 bases). The V end lost 5 bases, the J end lost 3 bases, and 17 bases lay between the germline ends. Germline V gene lookup returns CDR1 SGHAT and CDR2 FQNNGV. This CDR3 is 15 amino acids long. The CDR3 coding sequence is TGTGCCAGCAGCCCTCTGGGGGGGGGCAACTACGAGCAGTACTTC. It codes for CASSPLGGGNYEQYF. The whole variable domain, remainder taken from reference TRBV11-2 and TRBJ2-7, is EAGVAQSPRYKIIEKRQSVAFWCNPISGHATLYWYQQILGQGPKLLIQFQNNGVVDDSQLPKDRFSAERLKGVDSTLKIQPAKLEDSAVYLCASSPLGGGNYEQYFGPGTRLTVT.

This clonotype was observed a handful of times. The DNA is omitted, as the CDR3 cannot be located on it reliably, and the CDR3 follows TCRdb's listing. The chain carries TRBV27 and TRBJ1-6. CDR1 and CDR2 from the germline V gene are MNHEY and SMNVEV (reference sequence). The length of the CDR3 is 16 amino acids, counting both ends. This chain's CDR3 is CASSSSRTVYNSPLHF.

This clonotype was recorded at least ten times. The gene calls are TRBV20-1 and TRBJ2-7; weak D call: TRBD1 (6 bases). The CDR3 covers 17 residues. The V gene lost 0 bases and the J gene lost 9 bases, with 27 bases spanning the gap. CDR1 and CDR2 (germline): DFQATT, SNEGSKA (reference sequence). As DNA, the CDR3 is TGCAGTGCTAGAGATGGGGGCGCGGACCCAAGGTCCGGCGGGCAGTACTTC. Amino acids: CSARDGGADPRSGGQYF.